Listed here are 2 T cell receptor beta chains from one sample, sequenced in a study of T cells in Graves' hyperthyroidism and ophthalmopathy. TCR beta CDR3 regions were amplified from RNA transcripts. A set of HTBI primers served as the primers for a first-round RT-PCR of the TCR CDR3. One entry per CDR3 protein, called by TCRdb with MiXCR from the multiplex PCR reads. The sample holds about 600,000 distinct CDR3 sequences; approximately 16% are singletons and the top ten take roughly 3.4%. The specimen sequenced was blood. The source of these receptors is a woman between 40 and 55 years old with Graves' ophthalmopathy.

The table lists this clonotype with a few counts. This rearrangement joins TRBV4-1 to TRBJ1-5; D remains ambiguous. V was clipped by 4 bases and J by 6 bases, with 13 bases between them. The CDR3 length is 14 residues. CDR1 MGHRA and CDR2 YSYEKL come from the germline V gene. CDR3 nucleotide sequence: TGCGCCAGCAGCCCACCGCACAGTGGTCAGCCCCAGCATTTT. Protein sequence: CASSPPHSGQPQHF.

This chain connects TRBV9 to TRBJ1-1; no clear D gene. V lost 3 bases to trimming and J lost 0 bases, with 9 bases between them. This CDR3 is built from 14 residues. The germline gives CDR1 SGDLS, CDR2 YYNGEE. CDR3 sequence reads: CASSAPPVNTEAFF. CDR3 in DNA: TGTGCCAGCAGCGCCCCCCCAGTGAACACTGAAGCTTTCTTT.